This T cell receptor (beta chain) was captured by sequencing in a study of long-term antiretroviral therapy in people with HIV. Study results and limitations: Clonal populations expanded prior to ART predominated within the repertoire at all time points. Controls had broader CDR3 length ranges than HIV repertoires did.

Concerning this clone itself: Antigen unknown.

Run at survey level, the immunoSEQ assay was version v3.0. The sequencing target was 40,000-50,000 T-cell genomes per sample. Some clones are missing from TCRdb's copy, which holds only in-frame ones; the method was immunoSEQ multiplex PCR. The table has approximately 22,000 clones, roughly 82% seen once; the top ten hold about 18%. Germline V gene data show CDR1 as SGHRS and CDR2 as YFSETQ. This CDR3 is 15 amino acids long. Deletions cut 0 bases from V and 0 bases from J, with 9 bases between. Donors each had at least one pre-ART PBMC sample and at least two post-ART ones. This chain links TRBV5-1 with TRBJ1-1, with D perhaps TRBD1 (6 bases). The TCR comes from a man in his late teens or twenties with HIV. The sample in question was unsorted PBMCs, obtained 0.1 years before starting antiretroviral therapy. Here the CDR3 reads CASSLGTGMNTEAFF. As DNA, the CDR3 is TGCGCCAGCAGCTTGGGAACAGGGATGAACACTGAAGCTTTCTTT.